This entry describes one TCR beta chain. Little can be read into the size of this beta chain, an off-target read in a library designed for alpha chains. MiXCR, run by TCRdb on the 5' RACE reads, gives a single entry per CDR3 protein. The profile covers about 460 distinct CDR3 sequences, with around 40% appearing a single time and approximately 11% taken by the ten largest. This CDR3 has 14 residues. The V gene lost 7 bases and the J gene lost 4 bases, with 16 bases spanning the gap. The germline V gene has CDR1 SGHAT and CDR2 FQNNGV. This record belongs to a study of spatial heterogeneity in lung cancer. Regarding time point: sample taken at primary tumor resection. Unsorted tumor, nontumor lung tissue or cryopreserved PBMC supplied the whole RNA.

The J gene is TRBJ2-5, the V gene TRBV11-2; D might be TRBD2 (6 bases). Sequences were derived from PBMCs, sampled at surgery. The receptor was isolated from a male donor with early-stage non-small cell lung cancer. CDR3 bases: TGTGCCAGCAACCCCGGGCTAGCGCGAGAGACCCAGTACTTC. This sequence encodes CASNPGLARETQYF.